This passage covers 29 T cell receptor beta chains from one sample sequenced in a study of blood T cell repertoires in COVID-19. The repertoire was sequenced with immunoSEQ multiplex PCR; TCRdb's copy has only in-frame clones and lacks some. The sample lists some 200,000 clones; around 87% were seen once. The sample taken for sequencing was PBMCs or T cells enriched from blood (not recorded which). Receptors were obtained from a man between 25 and 39 years old in a cohort exposed to, infected with or recovered from COVID-19 (not recorded which).

V gene TRBV5-5 combines with J gene TRBJ2-7; 8 bases are shared with TRBD1. V lost 0 bases to trimming and J lost 3 bases; unmatched junction nucleotides: 8. The CDR3 sequence is 16 residues long. Germline loops: CDR1 SGHKS, CDR2 YYEKEE (reference sequence). Written as DNA, the CDR3 is TGTGCCAGCAGCTTGGGGTCGGACAGGGTCGGCTACGAGCAGTACTTC. Its translation is CASSLGSDRVGYEQYF.

This sequence joins TRBV3-1 (or the pseudogene TRBV3-2) and TRBJ2-7; D possibly corresponds to TRBD2 (6 bases). Between the trimmed V and J ends, which lost 0 bases and 4 bases, there was a span of 10 bases. The CDR3 is 14 amino acids. CDR1 and CDR2 (germline): LGHDT, YNNKEL (reference sequence). DNA for the CDR3: TGTGCCAGCAGCCAAGATAGCGGAAGTTACGAGCAGTACTTC. Its protein is CASSQDSGSYEQYF.

The chain employs TRBV5-1 and TRBJ1-2, with D unresolved. From germline, CDR1 is SGHRS and CDR2 YFSETQ. The CDR3 runs to 15 residues. Deletions cut 1 base from V and 8 bases from J, with 18 bases between. The CDR3 DNA sequence: TGCGCCAGCAGCTTGAATGGGGAGCGGGGTGGCGGCTACACCTTC. Residues: CASSLNGERGGGYTF.

This clone was observed a handful of times. The chain uses TRBV5-1 and TRBJ1-6, with D tentatively TRBD1 (5 bases). V lost 4 bases and J 11 bases, leaving 13 bases between the germline ends. From germline, CDR1 is SGHRS and CDR2 YFSETQ. The CDR3 extends over 13 amino acids. DNA of the CDR3: TGCGCCAGCAGCCCGGAGGGGCATGCACCCCTCCACTTT. Translation gives CASSPEGHAPLHF.

This clone was found a few times. The chain combines TRBV6-2 or TRBV6-3 with TRBJ2-7; 7 nucleotides line up with TRBD2. J lost 2 bases, V lost 4 bases, and 5 bases had no gene match. CDR3 length equals 14 residues. CDR1 and CDR2 (germline): MNHEY, SVGEGT. As DNA, the CDR3 is TGTGCCAGCAGTTGGGCTAGCGGAACCTACGAGCAGTACTTC. Its translation is CASSWASGTYEQYF.

The chain joins TRBV7-3 to TRBJ2-1, with D perhaps TRBD2 (5 bases). Per the germline V gene, CDR1 is SGHTA and CDR2 is FQGTGA. V shed 4 bases and J shed 9 bases, with 16 bases lying between them. The CDR3 consists of 14 residues. The CDR3 DNA sequence: TGTGCCAGCAGCTCCCGACGAGGACGGGGTGAGCAGTTCTTC. Protein sequence: CASSSRRGRGEQFF.

V usage is TRBV14 and J usage is TRBJ1-1; D may be TRBD1 (6 bases). Trimming pared 2 bases from V and 6 bases from J, leaving 16 bases between. Germline-derived CDR1 and CDR2 are SGHDN and FVKESK. This CDR3 contains 15 residues. The CDR3: CASSQSLWGQPEAFF. The DNA for the CDR3 is TGTGCCAGCAGCCAATCGTTATGGGGGCAACCTGAAGCTTTCTTT.

The V gene is TRBV5-1, the J gene TRBJ1-5; a possible D gene is TRBD1 (5 bases). Trimming stripped 4 bases from V and 8 bases from J, with 13 bases between. Looked up from germline, CDR1 is SGHRS and CDR2 is YFSETQ. CDR3 length equals 13 residues. In DNA, the CDR3 is TGCGCCAGCAGCCCGGGGGGAGGGGAGCCCCAGCATTTT. Its translation: CASSPGGGEPQHF.

The chain employs TRBV6-5 and TRBJ1-5; no firm D call. The CDR3 extends over 14 amino acids. The V and J ends lost 2 bases and 0 bases respectively, with 5 bases between them. Germline lookup yields CDR1 MNHEY and CDR2 SVGAGI. The CDR3 sequence is CASSYDNSNQPQHF. CDR3 coding DNA: TGTGCCAGCAGTTACGACAATAGCAATCAGCCCCAGCATTTT.

Ten or more counts support this clone. V gene TRBV20-1 combines with J gene TRBJ2-3; D might be TRBD2 (6 bases). CDR3 size: 11 residues. Germline CDR1 DFQATT, CDR2 SNEGSKA (reference sequence). The CDR3 sequence: CSAGFTDTQYF. CDR3 in DNA: TGCAGCGCGGGATTTACAGATACGCAGTATTTT.

This chain links TRBV7-9 with TRBJ1-5; TRBD1 agrees at 8 bases. CDR1 is SEHNR and CDR2 is FQNEAQ in the germline V gene (reference sequence). CDR3 length equals 15 residues. The V gene end was trimmed by 4 bases and the J gene end by 7 bases; junction bases not matched to a gene: 9. CDR3: CASSSIDRGLQPQHF. The CDR3 DNA is TGTGCCAGCAGCTCAATAGACAGGGGCTTACAGCCCCAGCATTTT.

The chain combines TRBV18 with TRBJ1-4; no reliable D call. Germline V lookup: CDR1 KGHSH, CDR2 LQKENI. The CDR3 length is 17 residues. The ends were cut back, 0 bases at V and 0 bases at J, with 11 bases in the middle. The CDR3 protein is CASSPPGSQATNEKLFF. The CDR3 region has the DNA TGTGCCAGCTCACCACCCGGTTCCCAAGCAACTAATGAAAAACTGTTTTTT.

With regard to this clone: The junction and the germline gene differ at one end; a read error may be behind it. The chain recombines TRBV11-3 with TRBJ2-3, with 8 positions matching TRBD2. CDR3 length: 15 residues. CDR1 is SGHNT, CDR2 YENEEA, per germline. The CDR3 loop is CASSNPGLGTNTQYF. CDR3 nucleotides: TGTGCCAGCAGCAATCCGGGACTAGGCACAAATACGCAGTATTTT.

The chain links TRBV5-1 to TRBJ1-1, with a tentative D call TRBD1 (6 bases). This CDR3 contains 16 residues. Germline CDR1 SGHRS, CDR2 YFSETQ. Trimming cost V 3 bases and J 1 base, with 16 bases left between them. The DNA of the CDR3 is TGCGCCAGCAGCTCCTATTTTGCAGGGGCGAACACTGAAGCTTTCTTT. This encodes CASSSYFAGANTEAFF.

The chain joins TRBV5-1 to TRBJ1-5, with 9 positions matching TRBD1. CDR1 is SGHRS and CDR2 is YFSETQ in the germline V gene. The CDR3 is 15 amino acids. V trimming: 5 bases; J trimming: 0 bases; junction bases outside the gene matches: 3. CDR3 in DNA: TGCGCCAGCAGACGGACAGGGGATAGCAATCAGCCCCAGCATTTT. Translating it yields CASRRTGDSNQPQHF.

The chain employs TRBV7-2 and TRBJ2-7; tentative D call: TRBD2 (6 bases). The CDR3 runs 16 residues. The germline V gene encodes CDR1 SGHTA and CDR2 FQGNSA. V was clipped by 2 bases and J by 2 bases, with 16 bases between them. The CDR3 protein is CASSLFFSGVPYEQYF. The DNA of the CDR3 is TGTGCCAGCAGCTTATTCTTTTCGGGGGTCCCCTACGAGCAGTACTTC. Filled out from reference TRBV7-2 and TRBJ2-7, the complete variable domain reads GAGVSQSPSNKVTEKGKDVELRCDPISGHTALYWYRQSLGQGLEFLIYFQGNSAPDKSGLPSDRFSAERTGGSVSTLTIQRTQQEDSAVYLCASSLFFSGVPYEQYFGPGTRLTVT.

CDR3 coding DNA: TGTGCCAGCAGCTTAGACAGGGTTACCGGGGAGCTGTTTTTT. This gives the protein CASSLDRVTGELFF. The V gene is TRBV11-3, the J gene TRBJ2-2, with D possibly TRBD1 on 5 matching bases. Germline V lookup: CDR1 SGHNT, CDR2 YENEEA. V was clipped by 0 bases and J by 5 bases, with 7 bases between them. The CDR3 is made up of 14 amino acids.

This clone was counted once. The V call is TRBV9, the J call TRBJ1-4; the D gene is possibly TRBD1 (5 bases). This CDR3 spans 17 amino acids. Per germline, CDR1 SGDLS and CDR2 YYNGEE. V was shortened by 3 bases and J by 4 bases, with 19 bases between the two germline ends. CDR3 coding DNA: TGTGCCAGCAGCGCACACGAATCGGGGGTGCTTAATGAAAAACTGTTTTTT. Translation: CASSAHESGVLNEKLFF.

This chain uses TRBV6-5 with TRBJ1-3, with a possible D match to TRBD1 (6 bases). Per the germline V gene, CDR1 is MNHEY and CDR2 is SVGAGI. The CDR3 loop spans 14 amino acids. Trimming pared 6 bases from V and 3 bases from J, leaving 12 bases between. CDR3 loop: CASRAQGGGNTIYF. The CDR3 DNA reads as TGTGCCAGCAGGGCACAGGGCGGTGGAAACACCATATATTTT.

The chain carries TRBV7-6 and TRBJ2-5; weak D call: TRBD2 (6 bases). CDR1 is SGHVS, CDR2 FNYEAQ, per germline. Trimming left V 4 bases short and J 2 bases short, with 14 bases between. The CDR3 extends over 15 amino acids. The chain's CDR3 is CASSWVLGGQETQYF. DNA for the CDR3: TGTGCCAGCAGCTGGGTTTTGGGGGGACAAGAGACCCAGTACTTC.

A note on this clone: Other DNA sequences from this sample encode an identical CDR3 as well. The chain recombines TRBV18 with TRBJ2-5; D ambiguous. There are 14 residues in the CDR3. Germline lookup yields CDR1 KGHSH and CDR2 LQKENI. Trimming took off 3 bases at V and 1 base at J, with 9 bases between the two ends. The CDR3 coding sequence is TGTGCCAGCTCACCCTCCCGAGGCCAAGAGACCCAGTACTTC. Amino acid sequence: CASSPSRGQETQYF. Supplemented by reference TRBV18 and TRBJ2-5, the full variable domain reads NAGVMQNPRHLVRRRGQEARLRCSPMKGHSHVYWYRQLPEEGLKFMVYLQKENIIDESGMPKERFSAEFPKEGPSILRIQQVVRGDSAAYFCASSPSRGQETQYFGPGTRLLVL.

The chain uses TRBV27 and TRBJ2-6; no definite D call. This CDR3 has 14 residues. V lost 3 bases, J lost 0 bases, and 3 bases lay in between. Germline V lookup: CDR1 MNHEY, CDR2 SMNVEV (reference sequence). DNA of the CDR3: TGTGCCAGCAGTTTGCGCTCTGGGGCCAACGTCCTGACTTTC. Its protein is CASSLRSGANVLTF.

The chain is built from TRBV3-1 (or the pseudogene TRBV3-2) and TRBJ1-1; 7 nucleotides align to TRBD1. V lost 0 bases, J lost 1 base, and 20 bases stayed unmatched. The germline V gene encodes CDR1 LGHDT and CDR2 YNNKEL (reference sequence). The CDR3 loop spans 21 amino acids. The CDR3 coding sequence is TGTGCCAGCAGCCAAGATCGAGGTGGGACAGTACCCGCCCGGTGGAACACTGAAGCTTTCTTT. It yields the protein CASSQDRGGTVPARWNTEAFF.

The chain uses TRBV25-1 and TRBJ1-1; the D gene is possibly TRBD1 (5 bases). Germline V gives CDR1 MGHDK, CDR2 SYGVNS. The CDR3 is 13 amino acids. The V end was cut by 3 bases, the J end by 10 bases, with 15 bases between. CDR3 in amino acids: CASSEVGREGAFF. The CDR3 DNA follows: TGTGCCAGCAGTGAGGTGGGCAGGGAGGGAGCTTTCTTT. The full variable domain, completed using reference TRBV25-1 and TRBJ1-1, is EADIYQTPRYLVIGTGKKITLECSQTMGHDKMYWYQQDPGMELHLIHYSYGVNSTEKGDLSSESTVSRIRTEHFPLTLESARPSHTSQYLCASSEVGREGAFFGQGTRLTVV.

The rearrangement links TRBV5-4 to TRBJ1-1; D uncertain. The germline CDR1 and CDR2 sequences are SGHNT and YYREEE (reference sequence). The V end was cut by 5 bases, the J end by 1 base, with 12 bases between. This CDR3 is built from 14 residues. CDR3 nucleotides: TGTGCCAGCAGATCGGCGGTTCGGAACACTGAAGCTTTCTTT. It codes for CASRSAVRNTEAFF.

The chain employs TRBV6-1 and TRBJ2-3, with TRBD2 matching over 9 bases. Germline V lookup: CDR1 MNHNS, CDR2 SASEGT. This CDR3 has 16 amino acids. V was pared by 3 bases and J by 3 bases, with 7 bases of the junction left unmatched. The CDR3 DNA follows: TGTGCCAGCAGTGAGGAGGGACTAGCTAAGACAGATACGCAGTATTTT. Its protein product is CASSEEGLAKTDTQYF.

CDR3 residues: CASSRGTSGSSRYEQYF. Here the CDR3 DNA reads TGTGCCAGCAGCAGAGGGACTAGCGGGAGCTCGCGGTACGAGCAGTACTTC. The chain couples TRBV7-6 to TRBJ2-7; TRBD2 matches 14 bases. The length of the CDR3 is 17 residues. Germline V CDR1 and CDR2: SGHVS, FNYEAQ. The V and J ends lost 5 bases and 4 bases, in that order; junction bases with no gene match: 10. The full variable domain, with the rest looked up from reference TRBV7-6 and TRBJ2-7, is GAGVSQSPRYKVTKRGQDVALRCDPISGHVSLYWYRQALGQGPEFLTYFNYEAQQDKSGLPNDRFSAERPEGSISTLTIQRTEQRDSAMYRCASSRGTSGSSRYEQYFGPGTRLTVT.

The rearrangement links TRBV19 to TRBJ1-6; 7 bases agree with TRBD1. V dropped 9 bases and J dropped 9; count of bases not matched to a gene: 8. CDR1 is LNHDA and CDR2 is SQIVND in the germline V gene (reference sequence). The CDR3 is made up of 13 amino acids. CDR3 amino acids: CASTGTAVSPLHF. CDR3 in DNA: TGTGCCAGCACCGGGACAGCAGTTTCACCCCTCCACTTT.

In its sample, this clone was seen a few times. The rearrangement uses TRBV6-5 and TRBJ2-2; 8 nucleotides line up with TRBD2. Germline CDR1 reads MNHEY; CDR2 reads SVGAGI. V lost 7 bases and J lost 6; bases outside the gene matches: 4. This CDR3 contains 13 residues. The CDR3 nucleotides read TGTGCCAGCAAACGGACTAGCCCCGGGGAGCTGTTTTTT. Translating gives CASKRTSPGELFF.